The 18 T cell receptor beta chains in this list originate from one sample, sequenced in a study of Ad26.COV2.S vaccination and SARS-CoV-2 variants. Treatment meaning: about 20 received Ad26.COV2.S at low or high dose, single or two shots; roughly five received placebo; per-sample allocation not given. The investigators took samples on day 63 after the first vaccine or placebo injection. Clones were read by immunoSEQ multiplex PCR, and TCRdb kept only the in-frame ones, dropping some. Of about 500,000 clones listed, around 89% are singletons. Sequencing was performed on peripheral blood, taken in a trial of Ad26.COV2.S vaccine versus placebo. Receptors originate from a person between 18 and 65 years old who received the Ad26.COV2.S COVID-19 vaccine or a placebo.

Details on this clone: The same CDR3 arises from other DNA sequences in this sample as well. The chain is built from TRBV27 and TRBJ1-1, with D hard to call. CDR1 is MNHEY, CDR2 SMNVEV, per germline (reference sequence). Trimming removed 3 bases from V and 1 base from J, with 6 bases in between. The CDR3 sequence is 13 residues long. The CDR3 region is CASSLSRNTEAFF. DNA for the CDR3: TGTGCCAGCAGTTTGTCCCGGAACACTGAAGCTTTCTTT.

J is TRBJ1-5 and V is TRBV7-9; 9 nucleotides match TRBD1. CDR3 size: 17 residues. CDR1 SEHNR and CDR2 FQNEAQ come from the germline V gene (reference sequence). Germline trimming cut 5 bases from V and 6 bases from J; bases unmatched to any gene: 14. CDR3: CASSRYFGTGFGQPQHF. The CDR3 nucleotides read TGTGCCAGCAGCAGATATTTTGGGACAGGGTTCGGTCAGCCCCAGCATTTT. Full variable domain (remainder filled in from reference TRBV7-9 and TRBJ1-5): DTGVSQNPRHKITKRGQNVTFRCDPISEHNRLYWYRQTLGQGPEFLTYFQNEAQLEKSRLLSDRFSAERPKGSFSTLEIQRTEQGDSAMYLCASSRYFGTGFGQPQHFGDGTRLSIL.

V gene TRBV6-5 combines with J gene TRBJ2-1, with 7 positions matching TRBD2. In germline, CDR1 is MNHEY, CDR2 SVGAGI. V was clipped by 6 bases and J by 9 bases; unmatched bases: 14. CDR3 size: 15 residues. In nucleotides, the CDR3 is TGTGCCAGCAGCCAAAGGGGACTACGGCCGGCTGAGCAGTTCTTC. Its protein is CASSQRGLRPAEQFF.

In its sample, this clone was seen a few times. Within the sample, other DNA sequences also encode this same CDR3. This rearrangement joins TRBV2 to TRBJ2-6; the D gene could be TRBD1 or TRBD2 (5 bases each). The ends were cut back, 2 bases at V and 0 bases at J, with 8 bases in the middle. The length of the CDR3 is 16 residues. Germline assignment: CDR1 SNHLY and CDR2 FYNNEI. The CDR3 is CASSESGGSGANVLTF. The DNA of the CDR3 is TGTGCCAGCAGTGAATCTGGGGGCTCTGGGGCCAACGTCCTGACTTTC. The full variable domain, with the rest looked up from reference TRBV2 and TRBJ2-6, is EPEVTQTPSHQVTQMGQEVILRCVPISNHLYFYWYRQILGQKVEFLVSFYNNEISEKSEIFDDQFSVERPDGSNFTLKIRSTKLEDSAMYFCASSESGGSGANVLTFGAGSRLTVL.

The rearrangement joins TRBV27 to TRBJ1-1; D is possibly TRBD1 (6 bases). Germline-derived CDR1 and CDR2 are MNHEY and SMNVEV (reference sequence). Trimming removed 5 bases from V and 4 bases from J, with 14 bases in between. This CDR3 has 14 amino acids. CDR3 bases: TGTGCCAGCAGTCCATGGGGGGGGCTCACTGAAGCTTTCTTT. This sequence encodes CASSPWGGLTEAFF.

CDR3 region: CARSLEVSGGGWCNQPQHF. CDR3 DNA: TGTGCCAGAAGCTTGGAAGTGTCGGGGGGCGGTTGGTGCAATCAGCCCCAGCATTTT. The chain is built from TRBV5-3 and TRBJ1-5; tentative D call: TRBD1 (6 bases). TRBV5-3 is reported as an ORF; its role is uncertain. This CDR3 region has 19 residues. Trimming took 0 bases from V and 2 from J, leaving 21 bases between them.

With respect to this clone: The sample carries other DNA sequences with the same CDR3. The chain has TRBV7-2 and TRBJ2-1, with TRBD2 matching over 12 bases. V gave up 9 bases and J gave up 10 bases; unmatched junction bases: 13. The CDR3 covers 15 residues. Looked up from germline, CDR1 is SGHTA and CDR2 is FQGNSA. CDR3 in DNA: TGTGCCAGTAGCACGGGACTAGCGGGTGGTATGGAGCAGTTCTTC. This translates into CASSTGLAGGMEQFF. The entire variable domain, with the rest obtained from reference TRBV7-2 and TRBJ2-1, is as follows: GAGVSQSPSNKVTEKGKDVELRCDPISGHTALYWYRQSLGQGLEFLIYFQGNSAPDKSGLPSDRFSAERTGGSVSTLTIQRTQQEDSAVYLCASSTGLAGGMEQFFGPGTRLTVL.

The chain joins TRBV7-3 to TRBJ2-3, with TRBD2 identical over 9 bases. From germline, CDR1 is SGHTA and CDR2 FQGTGA. This CDR3 contains 17 residues. Trimming cost V 8 bases and J 0 bases; bases outside gene matches: 12. The CDR3 is CASEGQREVPSTDTQYF. The CDR3 DNA is TGTGCCAGCGAAGGGCAGCGGGAGGTGCCCAGCACAGATACGCAGTATTTT.

This clone was observed a handful of times. The chain links TRBV28 to TRBJ2-7; 12 bases are shared with TRBD1. J was trimmed by 7 bases and V by 7 bases; bases with no gene match: 8. Germline CDR1 reads MDHEN; CDR2 reads SYDVKM. CDR3 size: 14 residues. CDR3 coding DNA: TGTGCCAGCAACCCGGGACAGGGGGCGATGGAGCAGTACTTC. Its translation: CASNPGQGAMEQYF.

J is TRBJ2-7 and V is TRBV6-6; the D gene is possibly TRBD1 (6 bases). V lost 6 bases and J 2 bases, leaving 17 bases between the germline ends. The CDR3 sequence is 15 residues long. CDR1 is MNHNY, CDR2 SVGAGI, per germline (reference sequence). DNA of the CDR3: TGTGCCAGCAGGGACAGCCCAATTTTAACCTACGAGCAGTACTTC. This sequence encodes CASRDSPILTYEQYF.

The rearrangement joins TRBV2 to TRBJ2-3; D is possibly TRBD2 (6 bases). CDR1 is SNHLY and CDR2 is FYNNEI in the germline V gene. V was cut by 3 bases and J by 2 bases, with 12 bases left in between. There are 15 residues in the CDR3. CDR3 residues: CASSDAAGTTDTQYF. CDR3 sequence (DNA): TGTGCCAGCAGTGACGCGGCGGGGACCACAGATACGCAGTATTTT.

The rearrangement joins TRBV12-5 to TRBJ1-4, with TRBD1 matching 8 bases. J lost 7 bases, V lost 2 bases, and 12 bases had no gene match. The length of the CDR3 is 17 residues. Germline V gives CDR1 LGHNT, CDR2 FRNRAP. This chain's CDR3 is CASGLTQWTGKGEKLFF. For the CDR3, the DNA is TGTGCTAGTGGTTTGACACAATGGACAGGGAAGGGTGAAAAACTGTTTTTT.

V is TRBV2 and J is TRBJ2-2; D could derive from TRBD1 or TRBD2 (5 bases each). This CDR3 is 15 amino acids long. The V end lost 6 bases, the J end lost 4 bases, and 15 bases lay between the germline ends. Germline V gene sequence: CDR1 SNHLY, CDR2 FYNNEI. CDR3 residues: CASRRVDSGTGELFF. DNA for the CDR3: TGTGCCAGCAGACGAGTAGACAGCGGCACCGGGGAGCTGTTTTTT.

The rearrangement uses TRBV7-3 and TRBJ1-2; D may be TRBD1 (5 bases). The length of the CDR3 is 13 residues. CDR1 and CDR2 from the germline V gene are SGHTA and FQGTGA. V shed 2 bases and J shed 8 bases, with 12 bases lying between them. CDR3 in amino acids: CASSLDGAGGYTF. The CDR3 coding sequence is TGTGCCAGCAGCTTAGACGGGGCAGGGGGCTACACCTTC.

This clone was seen once. This chain uses TRBV10-2 with TRBJ2-1, with 9 bases that match TRBD2. This CDR3 is 15 amino acids long. Germline CDR1 WSHSY, CDR2 SAAADI. Unmatched junction bases numbered 10, after V lost 5 bases and J lost 8 bases. In DNA, the CDR3 is TGCGCCAGCAGTTGGACTAGCGTGCCTCGGGATGAGCAGTTCTTC. Translating it yields CASSWTSVPRDEQFF.

This chain connects TRBV2 to TRBJ2-3; TRBD1 matches 8 bases. CDR1 and CDR2 (germline): SNHLY, FYNNEI. J lost 4 bases, V lost 6 bases, and 9 bases had no gene match. The CDR3 is 15 residues long. The CDR3 here is CASRRTGPSSDTQYF. The CDR3 bases are TGTGCCAGCAGACGGACAGGGCCATCTTCAGATACGCAGTATTTT.

The chain has TRBV24-1 and TRBJ2-3; 12 bases agree with TRBD2. Germline assignment: CDR1 KGHDR and CDR2 SFDVKD. The CDR3 totals 18 residues. The ends lost 3 bases at V and 5 bases at J; junction bases unmatched: 11. The CDR3 protein is CATSDSSSGGAGRDTQYF. CDR3 nucleotides: TGTGCCACCAGTGATAGTTCTAGCGGGGGGGCGGGGAGAGATACGCAGTATTTT.

The chain employs TRBV13 and TRBJ2-7; the match to TRBD2 covers 13 bases. Germline V gene sequence: CDR1 PRHDT, CDR2 FYEKMQ (reference sequence). This CDR3 comprises 16 residues. Losses at the gene ends were 5 bases for V and 2 bases for J; bases not matched to a gene: 6. Here the CDR3 reads CASSQSLAGGAYEQYF. The CDR3 DNA reads as TGTGCCAGCAGCCAGTCACTAGCGGGAGGGGCCTACGAGCAGTACTTC. Variable domain in full (rest from reference TRBV13 and TRBJ2-7): AAGVIQSPRHLIKEKRETATLKCYPIPRHDTVYWYQQGPGQDPQFLISFYEKMQSDKGSIPDRFSAQQFSDYHSELNMSSLELGDSALYFCASSQSLAGGAYEQYFGPGTRLTVT.